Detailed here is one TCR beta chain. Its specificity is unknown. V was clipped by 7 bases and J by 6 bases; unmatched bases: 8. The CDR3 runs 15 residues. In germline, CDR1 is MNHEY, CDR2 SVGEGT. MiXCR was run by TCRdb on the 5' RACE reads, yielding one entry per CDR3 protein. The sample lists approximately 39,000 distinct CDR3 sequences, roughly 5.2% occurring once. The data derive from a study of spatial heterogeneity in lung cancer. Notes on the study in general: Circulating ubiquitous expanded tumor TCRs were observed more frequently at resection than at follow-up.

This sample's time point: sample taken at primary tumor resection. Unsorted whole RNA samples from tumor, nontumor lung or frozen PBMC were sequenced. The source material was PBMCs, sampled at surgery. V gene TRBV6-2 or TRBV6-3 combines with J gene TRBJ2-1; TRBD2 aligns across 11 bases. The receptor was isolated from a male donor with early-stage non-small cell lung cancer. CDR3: CASNWLAGGPNEQFF. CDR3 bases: TGTGCCAGCAATTGGTTAGCGGGGGGGCCCAATGAGCAGTTCTTC.